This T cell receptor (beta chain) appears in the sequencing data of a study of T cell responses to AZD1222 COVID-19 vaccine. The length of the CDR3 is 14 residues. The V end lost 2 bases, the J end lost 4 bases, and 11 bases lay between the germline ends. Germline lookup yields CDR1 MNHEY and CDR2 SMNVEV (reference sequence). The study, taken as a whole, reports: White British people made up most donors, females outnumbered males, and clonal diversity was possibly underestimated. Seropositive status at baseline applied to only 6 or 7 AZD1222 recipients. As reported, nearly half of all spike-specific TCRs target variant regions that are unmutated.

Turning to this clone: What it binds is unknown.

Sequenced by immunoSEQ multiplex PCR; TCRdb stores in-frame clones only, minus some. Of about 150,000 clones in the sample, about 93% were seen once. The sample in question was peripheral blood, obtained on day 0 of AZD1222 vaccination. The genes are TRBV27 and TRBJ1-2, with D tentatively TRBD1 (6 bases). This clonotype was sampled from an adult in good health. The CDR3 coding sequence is TGTGCCAGCAGTTTAACAGGGTTAGGCTATGGCTACACCTTC. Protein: CASSLTGLGYGYTF.